The clone carrying this T cell receptor (beta chain) was found a few times. The sample is drawn from a study of OX40 agonist ivuxolimab in advanced cancers. The overall study: Ivuxolimab is a fully human IgG2 antibody that activates OX40 (CD134). Patients treated during dose escalation were battling hepatocellular carcinoma, melanoma, renal cell or head and neck cancer.

The germline gives CDR1 MDHEN, CDR2 SYDVKM. V was shortened by 6 bases and J by 4 bases, with 12 bases between the two germline ends. The CDR3 extends over 13 amino acids. Sequencing used immunoSEQ multiplex PCR; TCRdb keeps in-frame clones, though not all of them. This table holds some 48,000 clones, 80% to 85% found once. The clonotype originates from an adult with an advanced solid tumor such as melanoma, head and neck, liver or kidney cancer. The chain is built from TRBV28 and TRBJ1-1, with D possibly being TRBD1 (6 bases). Here the sequenced sample was CD4+ or CD8+ T cells sorted from blood, taken in a trial of the OX40 agonist ivuxolimab. This chain's CDR3 is CASRPGEGTEAFF. The CDR3 DNA is TGTGCCAGCAGGCCAGGGGAGGGCACTGAAGCTTTCTTT.